These 5 T cell receptor beta chains came from one sample sequenced in a study of T cell clones after liver transplantation. TCRdb's table, derived via immunoSEQ multiplex PCR, lists solely in-frame clones and lacks some. The table includes some 110,000 clones, around 86% detected once. This material consisted of CD4+ T cells from blood, taken before liver transplant. The receptors shown here come from a human donor who received a liver transplant.

The CDR3 nucleotides read TGTGCCAGCAGCTTGGACAGGAGCTATGGCTACACCTTC. Translation gives CASSLDRSYGYTF. The chain carries TRBV5-4 and TRBJ1-2, with D maybe TRBD1 (5 bases). Germline CDR1 is SGHNT and CDR2 is YYREEE (reference sequence). The V end lost 0 bases, the J end lost 4 bases, and 7 bases lay between the germline ends. The CDR3 contains 13 residues.

The rearrangement uses TRBV5-4 and TRBJ1-2; D might be TRBD1 (5 bases). The CDR3 is 15 amino acids. In germline, CDR1 is SGHNT, CDR2 YYREEE (reference sequence). The V gene lost 0 bases and the J gene lost 4 bases, with 13 bases spanning the gap. The CDR3 protein is CASSLEGLSIYGYTF. In DNA, the CDR3 is TGTGCCAGCAGCTTGGAGGGGCTATCTATCTATGGCTACACCTTC.

Here the CDR3 reads CASRLQGPTRGYTF. CDR3 coding DNA: TGTGCCAGTAGACTACAGGGTCCAACGAGAGGCTACACCTTC. The chain employs TRBV19 and TRBJ1-2, with a possible D match to TRBD1 (6 bases). The CDR3 spans 14 residues. V dropped 6 bases and J dropped 8 bases, with 19 bases sitting between them. Germline CDR1 LNHDA, CDR2 SQIVND (reference sequence).

This chain links TRBV6-6 with TRBJ2-7, with 7 bases fitting TRBD2. The ends lost 7 bases at V and 2 bases at J; junction bases unmatched: 5. The CDR3 has 13 amino acids. The germline V gene has CDR1 MNHNY and CDR2 SVGAGI (reference sequence). The CDR3, as DNA: TGTGCCAGCAACAAAGCGGGAACCTACGAGCAGTACTTC. This codes for CASNKAGTYEQYF.

The chain carries TRBV27 and TRBJ2-3, with D perhaps TRBD1 (5 bases). Germline loops: CDR1 MNHEY, CDR2 SMNVEV (reference sequence). CDR3 length equals 15 residues. Trimming stripped 0 bases from V and 2 bases from J, with 9 bases between. The CDR3 loop is CASSLSGAPTDTQYF. CDR3 sequence (DNA): TGTGCCAGCAGTTTATCAGGGGCGCCCACAGATACGCAGTATTTT.